This entry lists 7 T cell receptor beta chains sequenced from one sample in a study of blood T cell repertoires in COVID-19. This table comes from immunoSEQ multiplex PCR, and its TCRdb copy is limited to in-frame clones, with some not included. The repertoire consists of 150,000 to 200,000 clones, with about 82% occurring once and the leading ten covering about 5.5%. The sequencing sample was made of peripheral blood. These TCRs come from a woman aged 25 to 39 with acute or convalescent COVID-19.

The chain carries TRBV29-1 and TRBJ2-1; weak D call: TRBD2 (6 bases). The CDR3 runs to 12 residues. Germline loops: CDR1 SQVTM, CDR2 ANQGSEA. Trimming stripped 8 bases from V and 3 bases from J, with 11 bases between. The CDR3 sequence is CSHTEGYNEQFF. In nucleotides, the CDR3 is TGCAGCCATACGGAGGGCTACAATGAGCAGTTCTTC.

The gene calls are TRBV6-2 or TRBV6-3 and TRBJ1-5; no definite D call. CDR3 size: 11 residues. V was pared by 5 bases and J by 6 bases, with 5 bases between. Germline CDR1 is MNHEY and CDR2 is SVGEGT. CDR3 sequence reads: CASSGPQPQHF. The CDR3 DNA follows: TGTGCCAGCAGTGGCCCTCAGCCCCAGCATTTT.

This clone has only one observation. The chain uses TRBV7-9 and TRBJ2-7, with 10 bases lining up with TRBD2. Trimming at V came to 2 bases and at J to 0 bases, leaving 4 bases not matched to a gene. Germline V lookup: CDR1 SEHNR, CDR2 FQNEAQ (reference sequence). The CDR3 has 16 amino acids. CDR3 region: CASSLRTSGASYEQYF. CDR3 nucleotides: TGTGCCAGCAGCTTAAGGACTAGCGGAGCCTCCTACGAGCAGTACTTC.

CDR3 protein: CASSLDGTGGSGYGYTF. CDR3 sequence (DNA): TGTGCCAGCAGCTTGGACGGGACAGGGGGGTCGGGCTATGGCTACACCTTC. V gene TRBV5-4 combines with J gene TRBJ1-2, with 11 bases matching TRBD1. J gave up 4 bases and V 0 bases, and 8 bases lay outside the gene matches. This CDR3 has 17 residues. Germline CDR1 and CDR2: SGHNT and YYREEE (reference sequence).

The J gene is TRBJ1-1, the V gene TRBV7-2; TRBD1 agrees at 7 bases. This CDR3 region has 14 residues. Germline V lookup: CDR1 SGHTA, CDR2 FQGNSA. Trimming removed 4 bases from V and 1 base from J; junction bases left unmatched: 3. In nucleotides, the CDR3 is TGTGCCAGCAGCTCCTGGACAGGGAACACTGAAGCTTTCTTT. Encoded protein: CASSSWTGNTEAFF.

V is TRBV5-1 and J is TRBJ1-6; perhaps TRBD1 as D (5 bases). The germline V and J ends were trimmed by 6 bases and 7 bases, with 11 bases remaining between them. The germline CDR1 and CDR2 sequences are SGHRS and YFSETQ. The CDR3 is 13 amino acids. The CDR3 nucleotides read TGCGCCAGCACGCGGGACGGAAATTCACCCCTCCACTTT. Its translation is CASTRDGNSPLHF.

The chain uses TRBV12-3 or TRBV12-4 and TRBJ1-1; 8 nucleotides align to TRBD1. This CDR3 is 13 amino acids long. Unmatched junction bases numbered 10, after V lost 10 bases and J lost 6 bases. CDR3 nucleotide sequence: TGTGCCACAGGAACAGGGGGGATCGCTGAAGCTTTCTTT. Translating gives CATGTGGIAEAFF.